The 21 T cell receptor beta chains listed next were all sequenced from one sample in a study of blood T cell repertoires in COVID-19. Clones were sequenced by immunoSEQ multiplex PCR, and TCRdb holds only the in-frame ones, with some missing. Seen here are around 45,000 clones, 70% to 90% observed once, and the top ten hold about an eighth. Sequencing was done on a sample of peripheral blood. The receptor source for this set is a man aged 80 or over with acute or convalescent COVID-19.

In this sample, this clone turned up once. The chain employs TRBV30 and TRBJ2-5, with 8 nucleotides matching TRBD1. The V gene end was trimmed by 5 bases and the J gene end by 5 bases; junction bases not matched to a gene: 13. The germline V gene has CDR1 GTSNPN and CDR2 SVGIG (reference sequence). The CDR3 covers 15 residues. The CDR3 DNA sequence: TGTGCCTGGGGTAGCCCGGACAGGGAATGGGAGACCCAGTACTTC. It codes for CAWGSPDREWETQYF.

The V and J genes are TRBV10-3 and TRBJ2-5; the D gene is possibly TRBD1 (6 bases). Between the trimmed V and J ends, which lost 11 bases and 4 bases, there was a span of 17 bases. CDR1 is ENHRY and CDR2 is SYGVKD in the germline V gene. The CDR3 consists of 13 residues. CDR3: CAANSGERETQYF. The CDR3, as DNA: TGTGCCGCCAATTCAGGGGAGCGAGAGACCCAGTACTTC.

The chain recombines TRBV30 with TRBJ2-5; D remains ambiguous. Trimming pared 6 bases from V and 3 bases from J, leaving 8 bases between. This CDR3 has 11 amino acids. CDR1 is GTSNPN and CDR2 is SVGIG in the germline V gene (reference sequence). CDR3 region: CACSLEETQYF. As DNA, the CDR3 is TGTGCCTGCTCCTTAGAAGAGACCCAGTACTTC.

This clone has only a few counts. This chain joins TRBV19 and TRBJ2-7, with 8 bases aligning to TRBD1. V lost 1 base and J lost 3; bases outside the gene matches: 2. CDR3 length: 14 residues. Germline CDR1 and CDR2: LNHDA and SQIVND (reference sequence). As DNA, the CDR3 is TGTGCCAGTAGTATAGCAGGACAGGGCTACGAGCAGTACTTC. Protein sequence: CASSIAGQGYEQYF. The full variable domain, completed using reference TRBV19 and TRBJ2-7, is DGGITQSPKYLFRKEGQNVTLSCEQNLNHDAMYWYRQDPGQGLRLIYYSQIVNDFQKGDIAEGYSVSREKKESFPLTVTSAQKNPTAFYLCASSIAGQGYEQYFGPGTRLTVT.

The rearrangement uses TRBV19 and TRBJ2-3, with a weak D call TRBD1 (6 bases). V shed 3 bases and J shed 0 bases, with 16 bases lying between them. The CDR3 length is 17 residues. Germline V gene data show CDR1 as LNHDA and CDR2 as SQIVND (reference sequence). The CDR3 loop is CASSMARPGASTDTQYF. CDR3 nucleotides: TGTGCCAGTAGTATGGCCCGGCCAGGGGCGAGCACAGATACGCAGTATTTT.

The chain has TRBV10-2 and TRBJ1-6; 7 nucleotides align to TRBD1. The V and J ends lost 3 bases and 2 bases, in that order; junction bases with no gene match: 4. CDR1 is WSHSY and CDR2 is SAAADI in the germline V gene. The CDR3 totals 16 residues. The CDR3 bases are TGCGCCAGCAGTGAAAACAGGGGAACCTATAATTCACCCCTCCACTTT. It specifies CASSENRGTYNSPLHF.

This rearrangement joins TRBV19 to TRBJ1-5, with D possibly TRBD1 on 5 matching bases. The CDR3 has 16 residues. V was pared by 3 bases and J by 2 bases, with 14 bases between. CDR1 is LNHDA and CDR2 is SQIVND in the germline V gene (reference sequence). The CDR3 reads CASSISGPGGNQPQHF. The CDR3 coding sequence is TGTGCCAGTAGTATTTCGGGTCCGGGGGGCAATCAGCCCCAGCATTTT.

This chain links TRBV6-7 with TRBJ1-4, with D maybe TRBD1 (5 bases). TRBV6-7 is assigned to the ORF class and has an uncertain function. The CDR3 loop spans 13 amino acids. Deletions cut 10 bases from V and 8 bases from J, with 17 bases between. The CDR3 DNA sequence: TGTGCCACCGACCAGGGTATGCGGGAAAAACTGTTTTTT. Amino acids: CATDQGMREKLFF.

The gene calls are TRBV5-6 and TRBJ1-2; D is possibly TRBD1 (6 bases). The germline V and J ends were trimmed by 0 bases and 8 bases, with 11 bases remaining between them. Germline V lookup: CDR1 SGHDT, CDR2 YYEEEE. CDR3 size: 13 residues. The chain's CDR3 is CASSLAGEGGYTF. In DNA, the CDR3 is TGTGCCAGCAGCTTGGCAGGGGAAGGAGGCTACACCTTC. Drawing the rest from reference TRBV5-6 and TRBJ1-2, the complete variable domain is DAGVTQSPTHLIKTRGQQVTLRCSPKSGHDTVSWYQQALGQGPQFIFQYYEEEERQRGNFPDRFSGHQFPNYSSELNVNALLLGDSALYLCASSLAGEGGYTFGSGTRLTVV.

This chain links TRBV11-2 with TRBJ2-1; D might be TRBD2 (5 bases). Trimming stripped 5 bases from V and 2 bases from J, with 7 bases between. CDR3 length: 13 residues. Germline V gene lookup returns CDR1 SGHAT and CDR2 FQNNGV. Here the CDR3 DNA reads TGTGCCAGCAGCATCGGGACCTACAATGAGCAGTTCTTC. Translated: CASSIGTYNEQFF.

The CDR3 region has the DNA TGTGCCAGCAGCCAAGAAACAGGGTATCTCTGGGGCTACACCTTC. This translates into CASSQETGYLWGYTF. This rearrangement joins TRBV3-1 (or the pseudogene TRBV3-2) to TRBJ1-2; D might be TRBD1 (6 bases). CDR1 is LGHDT and CDR2 is YNNKEL in the germline V gene (reference sequence). The CDR3 has 15 amino acids. Deletions cut 0 bases from V and 8 bases from J, with 16 bases between.

The CDR3 reads CASSLLISGTQYF. Written as DNA, the CDR3 is TGTGCCAGCAGCCTACTTATTTCGGGTACGCAGTATTTT. This rearrangement joins TRBV5-6 to TRBJ2-3; unclear D gene. Germline loops: CDR1 SGHDT, CDR2 YYEEEE. The CDR3 has 13 residues. V gave up 4 bases and J gave up 8 bases, with 14 bases separating them.

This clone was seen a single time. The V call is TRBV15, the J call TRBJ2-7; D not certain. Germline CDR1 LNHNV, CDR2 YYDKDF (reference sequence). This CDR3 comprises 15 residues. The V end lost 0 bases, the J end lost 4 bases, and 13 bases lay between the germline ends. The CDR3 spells CATSRDANAGYEQYF. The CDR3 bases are TGTGCCACCAGCAGAGACGCTAACGCCGGGTACGAGCAGTACTTC.

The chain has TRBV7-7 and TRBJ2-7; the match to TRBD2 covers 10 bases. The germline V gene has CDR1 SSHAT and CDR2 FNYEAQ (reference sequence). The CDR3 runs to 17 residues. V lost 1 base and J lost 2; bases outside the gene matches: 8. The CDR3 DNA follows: TGTGCCAGCAGCTTAGGCCCCGGGACTAGCGCTACCTACGAGCAGTACTTC. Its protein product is CASSLGPGTSATYEQYF. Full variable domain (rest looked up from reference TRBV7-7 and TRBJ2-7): GAGVSQSPRYKVTKRGQDVTLRCDPISSHATLYWYQQALGQGPEFLTYFNYEAQPDKSGLPSDRFSAERPEGSISTLTIQRTEQRDSAMYRCASSLGPGTSATYEQYFGPGTRLTVT.

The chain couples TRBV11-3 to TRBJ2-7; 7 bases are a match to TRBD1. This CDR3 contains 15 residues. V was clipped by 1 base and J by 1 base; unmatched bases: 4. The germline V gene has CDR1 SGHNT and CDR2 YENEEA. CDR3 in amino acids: CASSLAGGLSYEQYF. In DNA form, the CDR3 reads TGTGCCAGCAGCTTAGCAGGGGGTCTTTCCTACGAGCAGTACTTC.

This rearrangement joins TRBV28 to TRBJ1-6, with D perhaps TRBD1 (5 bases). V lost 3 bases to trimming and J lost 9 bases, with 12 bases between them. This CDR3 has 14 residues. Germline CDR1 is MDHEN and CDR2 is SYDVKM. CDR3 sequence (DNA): TGTGCCAGCAGTTTGGTACAGGAGGGTTCACCCCTCCACTTT. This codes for CASSLVQEGSPLHF.

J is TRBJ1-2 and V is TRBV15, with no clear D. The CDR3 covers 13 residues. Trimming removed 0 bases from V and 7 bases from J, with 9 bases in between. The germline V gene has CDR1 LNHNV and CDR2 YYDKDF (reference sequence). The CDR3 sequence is CATSRDSGSGYTF. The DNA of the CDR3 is TGTGCCACCAGCAGAGATAGCGGGAGTGGCTACACCTTC.

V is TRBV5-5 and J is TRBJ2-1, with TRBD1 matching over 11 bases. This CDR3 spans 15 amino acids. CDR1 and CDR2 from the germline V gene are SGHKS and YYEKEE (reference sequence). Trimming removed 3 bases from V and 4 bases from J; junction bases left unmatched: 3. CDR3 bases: TGTGCCAGCAGCTGGACAGGGGGCCTGTACAATGAGCAGTTCTTC. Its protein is CASSWTGGLYNEQFF.

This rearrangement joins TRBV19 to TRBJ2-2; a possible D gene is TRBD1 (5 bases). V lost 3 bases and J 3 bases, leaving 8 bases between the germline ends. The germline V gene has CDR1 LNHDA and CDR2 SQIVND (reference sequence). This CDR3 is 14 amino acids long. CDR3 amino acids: CASSITRDTGELFF. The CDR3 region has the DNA TGTGCCAGTAGTATTACCAGGGACACCGGGGAGCTGTTTTTT.

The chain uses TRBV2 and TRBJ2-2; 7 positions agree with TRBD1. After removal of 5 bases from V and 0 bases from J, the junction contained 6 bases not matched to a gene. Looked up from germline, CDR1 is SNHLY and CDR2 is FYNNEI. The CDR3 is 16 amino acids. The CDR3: CASSNTGTANTGELFF. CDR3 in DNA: TGTGCCAGCAGTAATACCGGGACAGCGAACACCGGGGAGCTGTTTTTT.

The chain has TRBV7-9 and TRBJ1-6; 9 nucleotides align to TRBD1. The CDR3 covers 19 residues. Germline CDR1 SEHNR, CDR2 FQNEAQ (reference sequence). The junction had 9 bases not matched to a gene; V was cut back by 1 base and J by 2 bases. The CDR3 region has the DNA TGTGCCAGCAGCTTAGGGCCGGGACAGGGTAGGCCCTATAATTCACCCCTCCACTTT. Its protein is CASSLGPGQGRPYNSPLHF.